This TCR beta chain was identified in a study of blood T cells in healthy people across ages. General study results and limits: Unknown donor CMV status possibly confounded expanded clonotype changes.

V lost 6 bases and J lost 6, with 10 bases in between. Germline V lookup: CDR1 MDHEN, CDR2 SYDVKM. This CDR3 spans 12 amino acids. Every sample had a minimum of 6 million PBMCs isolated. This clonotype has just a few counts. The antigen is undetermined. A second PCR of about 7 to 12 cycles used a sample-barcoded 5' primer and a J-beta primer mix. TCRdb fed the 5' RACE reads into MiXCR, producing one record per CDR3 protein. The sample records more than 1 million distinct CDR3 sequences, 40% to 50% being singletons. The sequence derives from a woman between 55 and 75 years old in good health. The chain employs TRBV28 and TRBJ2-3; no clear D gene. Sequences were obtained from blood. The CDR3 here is CASRSPADTQYF. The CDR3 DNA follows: TGTGCCAGCAGGAGTCCTGCGGATACGCAGTATTTT. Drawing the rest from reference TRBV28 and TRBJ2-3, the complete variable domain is DVKVTQSSRYLVKRTGEKVFLECVQDMDHENMFWYRQDPGLGLRLIYFSYDVKMKEKGDIPEGYSVSREKKERFSLILESASTNQTSMYLCASRSPADTQYFGPGTRLTVL.